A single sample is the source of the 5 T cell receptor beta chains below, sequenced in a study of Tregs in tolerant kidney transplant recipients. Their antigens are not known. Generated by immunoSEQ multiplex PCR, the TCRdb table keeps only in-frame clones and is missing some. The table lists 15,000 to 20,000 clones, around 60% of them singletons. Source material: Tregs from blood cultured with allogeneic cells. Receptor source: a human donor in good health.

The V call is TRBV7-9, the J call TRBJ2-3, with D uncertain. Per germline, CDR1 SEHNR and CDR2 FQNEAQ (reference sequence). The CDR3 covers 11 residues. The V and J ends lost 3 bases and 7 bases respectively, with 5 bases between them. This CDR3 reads CASSLEYTQYF. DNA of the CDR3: TGTGCCAGCAGCTTGGAATATACGCAGTATTTT.

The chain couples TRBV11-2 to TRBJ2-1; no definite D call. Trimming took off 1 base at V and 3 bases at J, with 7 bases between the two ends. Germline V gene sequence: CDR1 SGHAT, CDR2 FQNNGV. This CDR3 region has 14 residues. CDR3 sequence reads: CASSLVPGYNEQFF. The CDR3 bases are TGTGCCAGCAGCTTAGTTCCGGGCTACAATGAGCAGTTCTTC.

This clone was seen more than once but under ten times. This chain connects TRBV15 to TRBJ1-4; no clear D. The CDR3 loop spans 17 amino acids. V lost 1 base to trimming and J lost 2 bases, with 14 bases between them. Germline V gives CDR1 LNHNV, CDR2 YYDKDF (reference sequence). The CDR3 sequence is CATSRVPPALTNEKLFF. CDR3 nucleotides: TGTGCCACCAGCAGAGTACCGCCGGCACTGACTAATGAAAAACTGTTTTTT.

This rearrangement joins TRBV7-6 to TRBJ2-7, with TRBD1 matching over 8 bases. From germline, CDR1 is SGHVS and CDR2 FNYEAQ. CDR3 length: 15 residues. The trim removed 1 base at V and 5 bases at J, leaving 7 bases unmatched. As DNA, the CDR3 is TGTGCCAGCAGCTTAGGGAGGACAGGGCTGGACGAGCAGTACTTC. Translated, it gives CASSLGRTGLDEQYF.

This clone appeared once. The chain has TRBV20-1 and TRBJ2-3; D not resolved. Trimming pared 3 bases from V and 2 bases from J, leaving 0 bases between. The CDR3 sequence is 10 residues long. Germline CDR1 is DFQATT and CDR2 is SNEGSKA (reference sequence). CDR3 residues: CSASTDTQYF. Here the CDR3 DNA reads TGCAGTGCTAGCACAGATACGCAGTATTTT.